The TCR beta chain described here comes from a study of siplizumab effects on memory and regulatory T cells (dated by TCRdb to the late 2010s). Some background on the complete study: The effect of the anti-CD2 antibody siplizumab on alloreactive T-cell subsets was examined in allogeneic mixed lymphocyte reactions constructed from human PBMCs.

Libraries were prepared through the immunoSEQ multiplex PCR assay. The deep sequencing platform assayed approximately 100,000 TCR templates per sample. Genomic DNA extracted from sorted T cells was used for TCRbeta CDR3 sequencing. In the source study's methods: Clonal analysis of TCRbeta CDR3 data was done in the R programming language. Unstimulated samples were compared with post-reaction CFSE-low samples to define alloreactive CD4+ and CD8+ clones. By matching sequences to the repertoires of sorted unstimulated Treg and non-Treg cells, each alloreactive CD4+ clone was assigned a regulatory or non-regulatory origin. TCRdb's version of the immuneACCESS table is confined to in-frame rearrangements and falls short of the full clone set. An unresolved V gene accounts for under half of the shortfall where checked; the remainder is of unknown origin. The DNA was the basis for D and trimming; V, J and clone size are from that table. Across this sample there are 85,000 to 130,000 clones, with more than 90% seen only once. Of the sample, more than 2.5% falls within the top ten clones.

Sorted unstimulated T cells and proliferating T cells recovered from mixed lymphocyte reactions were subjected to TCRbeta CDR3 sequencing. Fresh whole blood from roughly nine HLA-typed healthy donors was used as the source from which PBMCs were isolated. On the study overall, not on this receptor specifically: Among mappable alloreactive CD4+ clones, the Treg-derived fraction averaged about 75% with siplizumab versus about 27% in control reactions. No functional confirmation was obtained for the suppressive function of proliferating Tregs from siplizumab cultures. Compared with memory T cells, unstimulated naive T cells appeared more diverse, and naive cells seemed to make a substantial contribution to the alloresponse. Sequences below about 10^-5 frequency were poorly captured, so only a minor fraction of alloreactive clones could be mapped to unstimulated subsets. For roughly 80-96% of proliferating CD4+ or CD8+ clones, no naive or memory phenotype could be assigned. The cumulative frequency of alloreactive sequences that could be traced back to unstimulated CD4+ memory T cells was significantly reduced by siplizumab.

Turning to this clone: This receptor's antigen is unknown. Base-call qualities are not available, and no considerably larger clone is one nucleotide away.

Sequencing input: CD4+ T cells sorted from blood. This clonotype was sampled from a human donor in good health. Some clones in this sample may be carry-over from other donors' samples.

The DNA sequence is as follows: TGTGCCAGCAAAGGGGGGAACACTGAAGCTTTCTTT. It translates as CASKGGNTEAFF. Recombination linked TRBV9 to TRBJ1-1; the D region possibly corresponds to TRBD1 (6 bases align). Trimming removed 6 bases from V and 1 base from J, leaving 7 bases between the germline ends. The CDR3 runs 12 amino acids, cysteine and phenylalanine included. Of all the DNA, just the CDR3 is kept, 36 bases in frame from base 1. The germline V gene gives CDR1 as SGDLS and CDR2 as YYNGEE.